The clone carrying this T cell receptor beta chain was picked up a small number of times. Its specificity is not known. The CDR3 extends over 13 amino acids. V was trimmed by 0 bases and J by 4 bases, leaving 7 bases between them. The V gene's germline CDR1 is SGHRS and CDR2 YFSETQ. TCR beta cDNA libraries included unique molecular identifiers. Between roughly 1 and 10 million T cells gave rise to about 450,000 cDNA molecules. TCRdb independently ran MiXCR on the PCR reads; one entry per CDR3 protein. This sample has about 680,000 distinct CDR3 sequences; approximately 59% occur once, and the top ten carry roughly 10%. This specimen comes from a study of post-analysis software for immune sequencing data. Looking at the study overall: Secondary progressive, relapsing-remitting and progressive-relapsing multiple sclerosis were among the included disease courses.

General observations from the study: About five TRBV segments were more frequent in patients than controls; TRBV5-6, TRBV5-1 and TRBV20-1 belonged to this group. Batch-matched samples strongly co-clustered by F measure.

The gene calls are TRBV5-1 and TRBJ1-2; D gene unclear. The sequence derives from a girl aged 2 to 10 with multiple sclerosis. Material: blood. The CDR3 DNA sequence: TGCGCCAGCAGCTTGGGGGGTTTCTATGGCTACACCTTC. This codes for CASSLGGFYGYTF.